The 27 T cell receptor beta chains reported below all come from one sample, sequenced in a study of cytomegalovirus exposure and HLA in healthy donors. The PCR contained 60 Vbeta and 13 Jbeta primers. Produced via immunoSEQ multiplex PCR; TCRdb's table is partial and in-frame only. Counted here are 150,000 to 200,000 clones, around four fifths occurring once; the ten biggest clones make up roughly 2.1%. Sequenced: PBMCs. The receptor set was obtained from a man younger than 35 in good health and CMV-seronegative.

The V call is TRBV11-2, the J call TRBJ1-1; D gene unclear. CDR1 is SGHAT and CDR2 is FQNNGV in the germline V gene. With 5 bases removed from V and 1 base from J, the gap between germline ends came to 11 bases. This CDR3 has 14 residues. Written as DNA, the CDR3 is TGTGCCAGCAGCGCCGGAGGCTGGAACACTGAAGCTTTCTTT. It encodes CASSAGGWNTEAFF. Full variable domain (outside the CDR3, taken from reference TRBV11-2 and TRBJ1-1): EAGVAQSPRYKIIEKRQSVAFWCNPISGHATLYWYQQILGQGPKLLIQFQNNGVVDDSQLPKDRFSAERLKGVDSTLKIQPAKLEDSAVYLCASSAGGWNTEAFFGQGTRLTVV.

This rearrangement joins TRBV4-3 to TRBJ1-3; D uncertain. This CDR3 contains 17 residues. V was cut by 3 bases and J by 0 bases, with 15 bases left in between. Germline loops: CDR1 LGHNA, CDR2 YSLEER. As DNA, the CDR3 is TGCGCCAGCAGCCAGACGAAGGCGGCCGTCTCTGGAAACACCATATATTTT. Encoded protein: CASSQTKAAVSGNTIYF.

The V and J genes are TRBV27 and TRBJ2-1; TRBD2 agrees at 9 bases. Looked up from germline, CDR1 is MNHEY and CDR2 is SMNVEV (reference sequence). J lost 9 bases, V lost 10 bases, and 16 bases had no gene match. The CDR3 loop spans 15 amino acids. CDR3 residues: CATAGLAAPEGEQFF. The CDR3, as DNA: TGTGCCACCGCGGGACTAGCCGCCCCGGAAGGTGAGCAGTTCTTC.

The chain has TRBV9 and TRBJ1-2; a weak D match, TRBD1 (6 bases). V lost 0 bases and J 3 bases, leaving 12 bases between the germline ends. CDR1 and CDR2 (germline): SGDLS, YYNGEE. The CDR3 length is 15 residues. The CDR3 DNA is TGTGCCAGCAGCGTAGCTCCAAAGGGGGACTATGGCTACACCTTC. Its translation is CASSVAPKGDYGYTF.

The rearrangement links TRBV28 to TRBJ2-3; 11 bases are shared with TRBD1. With V trimmed by 6 bases and J by 3 bases, 8 bases remained unmatched. Germline CDR1 and CDR2: MDHEN and SYDVKM. This CDR3 spans 16 amino acids. For the CDR3, the DNA is TGTGCCAGCAGCGATATCCGGGACAGGGGGACAGATACGCAGTATTTT. Its translation: CASSDIRDRGTDTQYF.

The V call is TRBV2, the J call TRBJ2-5, with D hard to call. The CDR3 totals 11 residues. The ends were cut back, 5 bases at V and 2 bases at J, with 3 bases in the middle. Germline values: CDR1 SNHLY, CDR2 FYNNEI. DNA of the CDR3: TGTGCCAGCAGTCTACAAGAGACCCAGTACTTC. It is translated as CASSLQETQYF.

The chain combines TRBV4-1 with TRBJ1-4; 9 positions agree with TRBD1. CDR1 is MGHRA, CDR2 YSYEKL, per germline. The length of the CDR3 is 16 residues. With 5 bases clipped from V and 0 bases from J, the junction kept 4 bases outside the gene matches. The CDR3 reads CASSLGQGATNEKLFF. The CDR3 nucleotides read TGCGCCAGCAGCTTGGGACAGGGTGCAACTAATGAAAAACTGTTTTTT.

This chain joins TRBV5-1 and TRBJ1-1, with D possibly matching TRBD1 (6 bases). V lost 7 bases and J lost 5, with 15 bases in between. The CDR3 is 13 amino acids. Looked up from germline, CDR1 is SGHRS and CDR2 is YFSETQ. The CDR3 DNA follows: TGCGCCAGCCGTGCGGGGGCGGGAACTGAAGCTTTCTTT. This translates into CASRAGAGTEAFF.

The rearrangement uses TRBV11-2 and TRBJ2-1; 10 positions match TRBD1. Trimming at V came to 5 bases and at J to 9 bases, leaving 10 bases not matched to a gene. This CDR3 comprises 15 residues. From germline, CDR1 is SGHAT and CDR2 FQNNGV. The CDR3 sequence is CASSIRDRGVFEQFF. The CDR3 nucleotides are TGTGCCAGCAGCATCCGGGACAGGGGAGTATTTGAGCAGTTCTTC.

This chain joins TRBV6-4 and TRBJ2-1; TRBD1 agrees at 10 bases. V was clipped by 5 bases and J by 7 bases; unmatched bases: 8. There are 15 residues in the CDR3. Germline V CDR1 and CDR2: MRHNA, SNTAGT. The CDR3 DNA is TGTGCCAGCAGTCTTGACAGGGGGCCCCTTAATGAGCAGTTCTTC. Its translation: CASSLDRGPLNEQFF.

This chain connects TRBV2 to TRBJ1-4, with D possibly matching TRBD1 (6 bases). This CDR3 has 14 amino acids. V was cut by 4 bases and J by 8 bases, with 14 bases left in between. CDR1 is SNHLY and CDR2 is FYNNEI in the germline V gene. CDR3 DNA sequence: TGTGCCAGCAGTGCCTCAGGGGTGGGAGAAAAACTGTTTTTT. Translation gives CASSASGVGEKLFF.

J is TRBJ2-1 and V is TRBV7-2, with D perhaps TRBD1 (5 bases). Per the germline V gene, CDR1 is SGHTA and CDR2 is FQGNSA. The CDR3 is 14 amino acids. Trimming left V 4 bases short and J 5 bases short, with 12 bases between. CDR3 in DNA: TGTGCCAGCAGCTCCCCCACAGGTAACAATGAGCAGTTCTTC. Its translation is CASSSPTGNNEQFF.

This clone was picked up one time. V gene TRBV20-1 combines with J gene TRBJ1-1; D gene uncertain. Germline lookup yields CDR1 DFQATT and CDR2 SNEGSKA (reference sequence). Trimming pared 3 bases from V and 12 bases from J, leaving 14 bases between. This CDR3 contains 11 residues. CDR3 nucleotide sequence: TGCAGTGCTAGCGATGGAGGAGGGACTTTCTTT. Encoded protein: CSASDGGGTFF.

The chain combines TRBV6-1 with TRBJ1-3; TRBD1 might be the D (5 bases). The CDR3 totals 13 residues. Trimming stripped 5 bases from V and 7 bases from J, with 12 bases between. Germline loops: CDR1 MNHNS, CDR2 SASEGT. CDR3 coding DNA: TGTGCCAGCAGTCTTGACAGCTACAACACCATATATTTT. This encodes CASSLDSYNTIYF.

J is TRBJ2-3 and V is TRBV6-4; 16 positions agree with TRBD2. Losses at the gene ends were 6 bases for V and 1 base for J; bases not matched to a gene: 7. Germline CDR1 and CDR2: MRHNA and SNTAGT. The CDR3 is 18 amino acids. The CDR3, as DNA: TGTGCCAGCAGCATCGGGACTAGCGGGAGGGCAGGCACAGATACGCAGTATTTT. This codes for CASSIGTSGRAGTDTQYF.

The chain uses TRBV11-2 and TRBJ2-5; the match to TRBD2 covers 8 bases. The CDR3 is 15 amino acids. Germline loops: CDR1 SGHAT, CDR2 FQNNGV. The J segment lost 7 bases and the V segment lost 5 bases, leaving 12 bases of the junction unmatched. CDR3 loop: CASSNPLGLEGTQYF. The DNA for the CDR3 is TGTGCCAGCAGCAACCCCCTGGGACTAGAAGGGACCCAGTACTTC.

The chain couples TRBV5-5 to TRBJ2-7, with 11 nucleotides matching TRBD1. Germline V gene data show CDR1 as SGHKS and CDR2 as YYEKEE (reference sequence). CDR3 length: 18 residues. V lost 3 bases to trimming and J lost 4 bases; unmatched junction nucleotides: 15. The CDR3 nucleotides are TGTGCCAGCAGCTCCCGGGACAGGGGGATTCAATTCCTTTACGAGCAGTACTTC. Protein product: CASSSRDRGIQFLYEQYF.

This chain uses TRBV29-1 with TRBJ2-5; 7 bases match TRBD1. V lost 7 bases to trimming and J lost 3 bases; unmatched junction nucleotides: 8. The CDR3 is 13 residues long. Germline V CDR1 and CDR2: SQVTM, ANQGSEA. The CDR3 DNA reads as TGCAGCGGCATTACAGGGGAGAAAGAGACCCAGTACTTC. Translated: CSGITGEKETQYF.

The rearrangement joins TRBV11-1 to TRBJ2-5; 14 nucleotides match TRBD2. J was trimmed by 7 bases and V by 4 bases; bases with no gene match: 8. The CDR3 sequence is 16 residues long. The V gene's germline CDR1 is SGHAT and CDR2 FQDESV (reference sequence). CDR3 sequence: CASSSGTSGGRRTQYF. In DNA, the CDR3 is TGTGCCAGCAGCTCCGGGACTAGCGGGGGCCGCCGGACCCAGTACTTC. Using reference TRBV11-1 and TRBJ2-5 for the parts outside the CDR3, the full variable domain is EAEVAQSPRYKITEKSQAVAFWCDPISGHATLYWYRQILGQGPELLVQFQDESVVDDSQLPKDRFSAERLKGVDSTLKIQPAELGDSAMYLCASSSGTSGGRRTQYFGPGTRLLVL.

The chain is built from TRBV19 and TRBJ1-5, with D perhaps TRBD1 (6 bases). The CDR3 is made up of 13 amino acids. Germline V gene lookup returns CDR1 LNHDA and CDR2 SQIVND (reference sequence). Trimming took off 10 bases at V and 9 bases at J, with 19 bases between the two ends. The CDR3 reads CATGVDRSGPQHF. The CDR3 nucleotides are TGTGCCACAGGGGTCGACAGGTCGGGGCCCCAGCATTTT.

The V and J genes are TRBV6-6 and TRBJ1-2, with 7 positions matching TRBD1. The CDR3 extends over 15 amino acids. Trimming cost V 5 bases and J 1 base; bases outside gene matches: 7. Germline CDR1 reads MNHNY; CDR2 reads SVGAGI (reference sequence). CDR3: CASSTYRGNNYGYTF. For the CDR3, the DNA is TGTGCCAGCAGTACCTACAGGGGAAATAACTATGGCTACACCTTC.

The sample holds one count of this clone. The V and J genes are TRBV7-2 and TRBJ1-5; 8 bases agree with TRBD1. Per germline, CDR1 SGHTA and CDR2 FQGNSA. Losses at the gene ends were 4 bases for V and 5 bases for J; bases not matched to a gene: 4. The CDR3 has 14 residues. This CDR3 is CASSSTGAYQPQHF. The CDR3, as DNA: TGTGCCAGCAGCTCGACAGGGGCCTATCAGCCCCAGCATTTT.

This sequence joins TRBV19 and TRBJ1-5; D is perhaps TRBD1 (5 bases). The CDR3 contains 17 residues. Trimming took 3 bases from V and 2 from J, leaving 17 bases between them. Germline lookup yields CDR1 LNHDA and CDR2 SQIVND (reference sequence). CDR3 loop: CASSISAGRSRNQPQHF. CDR3 coding DNA: TGTGCCAGTAGTATTTCGGCAGGGAGGTCCCGCAATCAGCCCCAGCATTTT.

This clone was observed a handful of times. The chain has TRBV2 and TRBJ2-6, with D perhaps TRBD2 (6 bases). The CDR3 is 16 amino acids. Deletions cut 6 bases from V and 0 bases from J, with 12 bases between. Germline V gives CDR1 SNHLY, CDR2 FYNNEI. The CDR3 coding sequence is TGTGCCAGCAGCGGCGGGGTTTTCTCTGGGGCCAACGTCCTGACTTTC. Its protein product is CASSGGVFSGANVLTF.

CDR3 in DNA: TGTGCCAGCCAACGCGGGAATGAGCAGTTCTTC. This gives the protein CASQRGNEQFF. The rearrangement uses TRBV25-1 and TRBJ2-1, with D tentatively TRBD2 (5 bases). The CDR3 is made up of 11 amino acids. The germline V gene has CDR1 MGHDK and CDR2 SYGVNS. V was cut by 8 bases and J by 7 bases, with 9 bases left in between.

This chain links TRBV5-1 with TRBJ2-1, with TRBD2 as a possible D gene (6 bases). The length of the CDR3 is 17 residues. The germline CDR1 and CDR2 sequences are SGHRS and YFSETQ. With 4 bases removed from V and 0 bases from J, the gap between germline ends came to 17 bases. The chain's CDR3 is CASSTWGVESSYNEQFF. In DNA form, the CDR3 reads TGCGCCAGCAGCACCTGGGGGGTGGAGAGCTCCTACAATGAGCAGTTCTTC.

The CDR3 nucleotides are TGTGCCAGCATCCTCAGCGGGAGGCCCAATGAGCAGTTCTTC. This codes for CASILSGRPNEQFF. The chain joins TRBV11-2 to TRBJ2-1, with TRBD2 matching over 9 bases. V dropped 7 bases and J dropped 6; count of bases not matched to a gene: 7. The CDR3 has 14 residues. CDR1 and CDR2 from the germline V gene are SGHAT and FQNNGV.